This T cell receptor (beta chain) was identified in a study of graft-versus-host responses after intestinal transplantation. Study at large: Isolated intestinal, liver-intestinal, or multivisceral transplants were what recipients had. The study gave all recipients anti-thymocyte globulin induction, then tacrolimus and steroids for two to three years.

From the graft tissue, intraepithelial and lamina propria lymphocytes were released through processing. Notes on this clone: The antigen remains unidentified.

TCRdb's table, derived via immunoSEQ multiplex PCR, lists solely in-frame clones and lacks some. The sample shows some 13,000 clones, 74% of them seen only once. Whole-study findings and limits: Early post-transplant HvG declines showed an association with peak circulating GvH clone levels.

The TCR sequence derives from a human patient who received an intestinal transplant, so some T cells may come from the graft donor. The material sequenced was ileum tissue, taken 16 days after intestinal transplant.

The CDR3 loop is CASSANPPGQGCTF. In DNA, the CDR3 is TGTGCCAGCAGCGCCAACCCCCCGGGACAGGGGTGCACCTTC. This chain links TRBV9 with TRBJ1-2, with TRBD1 identical over 10 bases. Trimming took 3 bases from V and 13 from J; bases not matched to a gene: 12. The CDR3 totals 14 residues. Germline V gives CDR1 SGDLS, CDR2 YYNGEE.